The present entry profiles one T cell receptor beta chain with its context. The antigen remains unidentified. This table comes from immunoSEQ multiplex PCR, and its TCRdb copy is limited to in-frame clones, with some not included. There are about 1.1 million clones in the sample; around 77% occur only once, and about 0.94% lies in the top ten. Those who donated were healthy HIV-negative adults, with no recent acute infections or vaccinations reported. The sample belongs to a study of shared clonotypes between healthy human individuals. Study findings and constraints: Expectations were that clonotype sharing among donors would be affected by sequencing depth. Shared clonotypes across all four donors exceeded non-shared ones in generation probability.

The germline V gene has CDR1 SEHNR and CDR2 FQNEAQ (reference sequence). The CDR3 loop spans 14 amino acids. Between the trimmed V and J ends, which lost 5 bases and 2 bases, there was a span of 13 bases. The gene calls are TRBV7-9 and TRBJ2-7; no clear D gene. The clonotype originates from a man in his late teens or twenties in good health. Some clones in this sample may be carry-over from other donors' samples. Sequences were obtained from memory CD4+ T cells from PBMCs. The sample's subset: CD45RA-negative fraction. CDR3 nucleotides: TGTGCCAGCAGCCGACCGACCCCTCCCTACGAGCAGTACTTC. It encodes CASSRPTPPYEQYF.